This T cell receptor (beta chain) was documented in a study of blood T cell repertoires in COVID-19 (dated by TCRdb to 2020 to 2022). Regarding the study in general: Samples from collaborators originated in the United States, Italy and Spain and spanned both the acute and convalescent phases of COVID-19. Subjects who had been exposed to COVID-19, were actively infected with it, or had recovered from it provided the deeply sampled blood TCRbeta repertoires that made up the dataset. The sample metadata nearly always contained a de-identified subject ID, COVID-19 status, age in years and sex. The samples were drawn from two sources: the first 160 participants of the ongoing ImmuneRACE study, and 950 to 1,500 subjects contributed by 6 global collaborators. Where HLA class I and class II types were available, the types were taken from metadata supplied by the sample provider, not from assay-based typing. The material from the prospective study consisted of cDNA or gDNA derived from T cells, B-cell-depleted T cells, or PBMCs. A freely available public database, intended as a resource for researchers studying the immune response to SARS-CoV-2, is where the repertoires were released. The investigation overall reported the following: Clinical and demographic metadata were provided uncurated, with the amount varying by source and participant.

In regard to this clone: Its antigen is currently not known. No base-level quality is on record; no much larger clone is a single base apart.

TCRbeta CDR3 regions were amplified from genomic DNA by means of the immunoSEQ Assay, a bias-controlled multiplex PCR. The authors' analysis ran thus. Nucleated cell counts per sample were estimated from amplification of reference gene primers within the assay. Sequence reads were collapsed and filtered to measure the absolute abundance of every unique TCRbeta CDR3 rearrangement. For each sample, productive Simpson clonality was calculated by taking the square root of Simpson's diversity index across productive rearrangements. TCRdb retrieved this table from immuneACCESS and kept in-frame rearrangements only. Not all clones are present; in checked studies, unresolved V genes account for under half, and no reason is known for the remainder. V, J and clone size were drawn from that table, and D and trimming were deduced from the DNA. The sample table records approximately 390,000 clones; more than 75% of these occur just once. Together, the top ten hold under 3% of the sample.

In Seattle, one collaborating source enrolled patients while the infection was active and tracked those patients longitudinally over the course of disease. The collaborating institutions used their own protocols to collect whole blood in K2EDTA tubes. Collaborator samples were shipped for TCRbeta analysis as frozen whole blood, isolated PBMCs, or DNA extracted from either sample type. The sample consisted of peripheral blood. This TCR derives from a woman aged 55-70 years with COVID-19, enrolled during active disease.

The sequenced DNA: TGTGCCAGCAGCCCCGGGACAGAATACTCGCAGGGCTACACCTTC. It is translated as CASSPGTEYSQGYTF. Recombination linked TRBV7-9 to TRBJ1-2; TRBD1 agrees with 7 junctional bases. The CDR3 starts with the cysteine, ends with the phenylalanine, and has 15 residues. Only the CDR3 portion is preserved as DNA: 45 bases, with reading frame beginning at the first base. After removal of 5 bases from V and 8 bases from J, the junction retains 14 bases not matched to a gene. From the germline V gene (reference sequence), CDR1 is SEHNR and CDR2 is FQNEAQ.